The subject of this entry is one T cell receptor beta chain. Its antigen remains unidentified. V was shortened by 0 bases and J by 4 bases, with 12 bases between the two germline ends. This CDR3 region has 14 residues. Per germline, CDR1 SQVTM and CDR2 ANQGSEA. The assay was immunoSEQ multiplex PCR, and TCRdb's table has in-frame clones only and misses some. The table has about 140,000 clones, less than 95% seen once. This entry belongs to a study of T cell responses to AZD1222 COVID-19 vaccine. Study-level results: Nearly half of unique spike-specific TCRs reportedly avoided B.1.351 and B.1.1.7 mutated regions. Among vaccine-associated CD4 TCRs, coverage spanned spike, with dominance at 160-218 and 743-854. Spike-specific TCR breadth and depth went up after people got two AZD1222 doses.

The receptor comes from an adult in good health. The J gene is TRBJ1-2, the V gene TRBV29-1; D is undetermined. This material consisted of peripheral blood, taken on day 0 of AZD1222 vaccination. CDR3 sequence (DNA): TGCAGCGTTGAAGATCAAATAGCAGGCTATGGCTACACCTTC. Residues: CSVEDQIAGYGYTF. The variable domain in full, completed from reference TRBV29-1 and TRBJ1-2, reads SAVISQKPSRDICQRGTSLTIQCQVDSQVTMMFWYRQQPGQSLTLIATANQGSEATYESGFVIDKFPISRPNLTFSTLTVSNMSPEDSSIYLCSVEDQIAGYGYTFGSGTRLTVV.